The entry that follows covers one T cell receptor beta chain sequence. This entry comes from a study of CD8 T cells in Susac syndrome. The sequenced target, TCR beta, came from blood CD8+ and CD4+ T cells. The patients serving as multiple sclerosis controls were treatment-naive. They had stable or active relapsing-remitting disease and fulfilled revised McDonald criteria. While CD8+ and CD4+ T cells were isolated negatively, TEMRA cells were enriched by FACS. The CDR3 loop spans 13 amino acids. Germline values: CDR1 LGHNT, CDR2 FRNRAP. The V and J ends lost 8 bases and 3 bases respectively, with 11 bases between them. cDNA came from approximately 0.5 to 1 ug RNA primed by random hexamers. Multiplex PCR with immunoSEQ amplified the TCR beta CDR3 across 54 Vbeta and 13 Jbeta. TCRdb re-analysed the immunoSEQ multiplex PCR reads in MiXCR, keeping a single row per CDR3 protein. The table lists approximately 300,000 distinct CDR3 sequences, approximately 89% of them singletons, with 0.18% in the top ten.

The V and J genes are TRBV12-5 and TRBJ2-1, with D perhaps TRBD2 (6 bases). Sequencing input: CD8+ T cells from PBMCs. The receptor was isolated from a human donor with multiple sclerosis. CDR3 region: CASKRGLYNEQFF. The CDR3 DNA follows: TGTGCTAGTAAGAGGGGACTCTACAATGAGCAGTTCTTC.